The sequence of this T cell receptor beta chain was determined in a study of beta chain features in type 1 diabetes. General observations from the study: For Type 1 diabetes patients, all four CD4+ subsets carried TCRB CDR3s that were moderately but significantly shorter.

The whole isolated RNA underwent reverse transcription, so sequencing captured expressed TCRB transcripts. TCRdb's table, derived via immunoSEQ multiplex PCR, lists solely in-frame clones and lacks some. This table holds fewer than 300,000 clones, roughly a tenth found once. The CDR3 sequence is 15 residues long. CDR1 and CDR2 from the germline V gene are MNHEY and SVGAGI. The V end was cut by 0 bases, the J end by 1 base, with 9 bases between. Staining for CD45RO/CCR7/CD25/CD127/CD95/CD27 allowed sorting of CD4+ naive, central memory, regulatory and stem cell-like memory cells. Concerning this clone: Its antigen is as yet unknown.

Input material: naive CD4+ T cells from blood. The sequence came from a young man with type 1 diabetes. The gene calls are TRBV6-5 and TRBJ2-5; possible D gene TRBD1, 5 bases. The CDR3 is CASSYSPRAQETQYF. The CDR3 nucleotides are TGTGCCAGCAGTTACTCCCCCAGGGCCCAAGAGACCCAGTACTTC.